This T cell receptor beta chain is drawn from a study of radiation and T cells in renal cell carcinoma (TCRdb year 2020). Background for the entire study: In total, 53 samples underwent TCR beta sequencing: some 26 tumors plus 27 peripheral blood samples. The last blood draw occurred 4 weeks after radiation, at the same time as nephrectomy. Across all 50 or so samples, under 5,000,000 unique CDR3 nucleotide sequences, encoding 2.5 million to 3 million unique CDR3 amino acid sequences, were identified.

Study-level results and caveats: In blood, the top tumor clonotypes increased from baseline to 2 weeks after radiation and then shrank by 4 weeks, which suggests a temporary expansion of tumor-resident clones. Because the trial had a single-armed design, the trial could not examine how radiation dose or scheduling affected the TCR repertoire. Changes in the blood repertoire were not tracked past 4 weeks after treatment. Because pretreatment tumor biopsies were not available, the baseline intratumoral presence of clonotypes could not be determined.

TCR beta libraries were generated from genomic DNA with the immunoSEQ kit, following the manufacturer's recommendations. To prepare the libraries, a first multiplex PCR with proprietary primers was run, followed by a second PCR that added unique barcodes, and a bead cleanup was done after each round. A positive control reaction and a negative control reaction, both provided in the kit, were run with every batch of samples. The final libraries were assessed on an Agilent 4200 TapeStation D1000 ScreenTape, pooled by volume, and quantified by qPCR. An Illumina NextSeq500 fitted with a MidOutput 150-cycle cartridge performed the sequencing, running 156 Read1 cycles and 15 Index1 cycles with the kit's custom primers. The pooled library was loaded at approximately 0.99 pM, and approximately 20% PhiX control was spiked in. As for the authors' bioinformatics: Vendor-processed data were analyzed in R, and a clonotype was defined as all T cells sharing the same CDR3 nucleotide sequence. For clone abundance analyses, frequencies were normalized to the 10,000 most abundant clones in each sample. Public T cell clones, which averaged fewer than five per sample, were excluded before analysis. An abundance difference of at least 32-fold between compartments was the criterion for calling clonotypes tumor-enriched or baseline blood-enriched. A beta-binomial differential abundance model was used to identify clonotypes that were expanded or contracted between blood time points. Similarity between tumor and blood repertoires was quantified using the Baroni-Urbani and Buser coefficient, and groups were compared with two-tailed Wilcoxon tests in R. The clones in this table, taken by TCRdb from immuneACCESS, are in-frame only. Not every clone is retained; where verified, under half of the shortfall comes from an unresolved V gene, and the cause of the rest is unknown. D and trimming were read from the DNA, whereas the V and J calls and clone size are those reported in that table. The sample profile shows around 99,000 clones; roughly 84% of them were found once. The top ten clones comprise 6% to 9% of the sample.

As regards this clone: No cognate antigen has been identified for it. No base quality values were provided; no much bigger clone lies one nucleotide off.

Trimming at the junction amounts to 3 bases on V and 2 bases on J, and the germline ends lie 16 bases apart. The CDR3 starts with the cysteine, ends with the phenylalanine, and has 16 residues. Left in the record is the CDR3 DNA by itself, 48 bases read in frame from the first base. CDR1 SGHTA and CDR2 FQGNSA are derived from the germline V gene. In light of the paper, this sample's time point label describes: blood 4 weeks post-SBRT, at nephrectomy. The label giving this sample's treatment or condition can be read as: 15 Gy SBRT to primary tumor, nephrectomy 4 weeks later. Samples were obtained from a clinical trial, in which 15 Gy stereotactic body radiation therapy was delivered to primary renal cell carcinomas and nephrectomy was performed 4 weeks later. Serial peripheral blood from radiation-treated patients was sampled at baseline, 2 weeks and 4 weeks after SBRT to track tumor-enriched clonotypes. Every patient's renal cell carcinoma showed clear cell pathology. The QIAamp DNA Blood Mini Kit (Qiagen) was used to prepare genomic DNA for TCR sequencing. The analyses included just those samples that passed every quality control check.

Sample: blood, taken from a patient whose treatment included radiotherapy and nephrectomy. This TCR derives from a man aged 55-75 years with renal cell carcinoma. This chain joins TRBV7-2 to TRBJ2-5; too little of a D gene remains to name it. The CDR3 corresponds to CASSFRATARQETQYF. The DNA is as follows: TGTGCCAGCAGCTTCCGGGCGACGGCACGGCAAGAGACCCAGTACTTC.